This T cell receptor beta chain was observed in a study of blood T cell repertoires in COVID-19. Across the whole study: COVID-19 samples collected from the United States, Italy and Spain covered acute and convalescent phases. The analysed material was cDNA or gDNA that came from T cells, B-cell-depleted T cells, or PBMCs.

Trimming took off 6 bases at V and 2 bases at J, with 12 bases between the two ends. The CDR3 loop spans 14 amino acids. Germline V gene sequence: CDR1 MNHEY, CDR2 SVGAGI. Produced via immunoSEQ multiplex PCR; TCRdb's table is partial and in-frame only. The sample yields over 110,000 clones, more than 60% seen once. The source of this sequence is a woman aged 55-69 years with acute or convalescent COVID-19. The rearrangement uses TRBV6-5 and TRBJ2-3; tentatively, D is TRBD1 (6 bases). The sample was peripheral blood. The CDR3 DNA reads as TGTGCCAGCAGCTTGGGGGCTCCCACAGATACGCAGTATTTT. It translates to CASSLGAPTDTQYF.